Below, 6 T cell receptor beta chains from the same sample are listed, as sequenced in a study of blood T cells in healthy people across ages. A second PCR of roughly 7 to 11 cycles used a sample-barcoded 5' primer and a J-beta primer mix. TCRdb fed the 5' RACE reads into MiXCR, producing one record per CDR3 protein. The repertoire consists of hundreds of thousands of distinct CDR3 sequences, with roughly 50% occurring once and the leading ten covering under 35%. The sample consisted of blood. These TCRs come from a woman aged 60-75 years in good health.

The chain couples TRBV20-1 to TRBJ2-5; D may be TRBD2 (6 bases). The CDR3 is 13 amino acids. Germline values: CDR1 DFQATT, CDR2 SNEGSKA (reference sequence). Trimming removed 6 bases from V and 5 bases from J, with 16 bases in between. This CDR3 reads CSAPAGSLETQYF. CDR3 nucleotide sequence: TGCAGTGCCCCTGCGGGAAGTTTGGAGACCCAGTACTTC.

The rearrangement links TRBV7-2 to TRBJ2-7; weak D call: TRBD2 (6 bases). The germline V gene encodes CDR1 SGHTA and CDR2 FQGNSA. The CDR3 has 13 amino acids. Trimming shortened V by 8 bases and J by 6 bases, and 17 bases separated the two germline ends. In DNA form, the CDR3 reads TGTGCCAGCGGGGCGGGACTTGGGGGCGAGCAGTACTTC. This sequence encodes CASGAGLGGEQYF.

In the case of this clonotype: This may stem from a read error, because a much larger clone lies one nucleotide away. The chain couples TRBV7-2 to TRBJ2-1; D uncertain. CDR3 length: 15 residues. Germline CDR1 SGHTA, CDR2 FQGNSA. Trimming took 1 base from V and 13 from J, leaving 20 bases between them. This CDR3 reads CASSLVPKRVETQFF. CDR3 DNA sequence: TGTGCCAGCAGCTTAGTTCCCAAAAGGGTGGAGACCCAGTTCTTC.

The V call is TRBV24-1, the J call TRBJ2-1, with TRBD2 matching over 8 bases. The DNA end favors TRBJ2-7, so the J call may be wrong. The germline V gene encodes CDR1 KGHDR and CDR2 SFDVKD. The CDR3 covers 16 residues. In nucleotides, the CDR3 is TGTGCCACCAGTGACCCGGGACTAGGCGTTTACAATGAGCAGTACTTC. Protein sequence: CATSDPGLGVYNEQYF.

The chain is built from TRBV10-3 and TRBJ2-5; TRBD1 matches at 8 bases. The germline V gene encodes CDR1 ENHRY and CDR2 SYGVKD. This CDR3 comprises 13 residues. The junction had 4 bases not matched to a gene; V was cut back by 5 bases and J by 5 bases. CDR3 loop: CAISRTGMETQYF. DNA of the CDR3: TGTGCCATCAGTCGGACAGGGATGGAGACCCAGTACTTC.

CDR3 residues: CASSQDRWGGYEQYF. CDR3 nucleotide sequence: TGCGCCAGCAGCCAAGATCGATGGGGCGGGTACGAGCAGTACTTC. The chain combines TRBV4-3 with TRBJ2-7; D might be TRBD1 or TRBD2, each matching 5 bases. CDR1 LGHNA and CDR2 YSLEER come from the germline V gene. Trimming pared 0 bases from V and 4 bases from J, leaving 13 bases between. The CDR3 is 15 amino acids.